Listed here are 13 T cell receptor beta chains from one sample, sequenced in a study of blood T cell repertoires in COVID-19. Clones were sequenced by immunoSEQ multiplex PCR, and TCRdb holds only the in-frame ones, with some missing. This table holds approximately 450,000 clones, around nine tenths found once. The sample comprised peripheral blood. The receptors were gathered from a woman in her thirties with acute or convalescent COVID-19.

The rearrangement links TRBV28 to TRBJ2-3; D is undetermined. Deletions cut 4 bases from V and 1 base from J, with 9 bases between. CDR1 and CDR2 (germline): MDHEN, SYDVKM. This CDR3 has 14 residues. CDR3 protein: CASSSTAGTDTQYF. The CDR3, as DNA: TGTGCCAGCAGTTCCACCGCAGGCACAGATACGCAGTATTTT.

The chain is built from TRBV19 and TRBJ2-1; 13 bases are shared with TRBD2. The junction had 10 bases not matched to a gene; V was cut back by 4 bases and J by 10 bases. CDR3 size: 16 residues. The germline CDR1 and CDR2 sequences are LNHDA and SQIVND (reference sequence). Written as DNA, the CDR3 is TGTGCCAGTAGTACCCAACTAGCGGGGGGGCTGAAAGAGCAGTTCTTC. Its protein is CASSTQLAGGLKEQFF. The whole variable domain, remainder taken from reference TRBV19 and TRBJ2-1, is DGGITQSPKYLFRKEGQNVTLSCEQNLNHDAMYWYRQDPGQGLRLIYYSQIVNDFQKGDIAEGYSVSREKKESFPLTVTSAQKNPTAFYLCASSTQLAGGLKEQFFGPGTRLTVL.

The chain is built from TRBV12-3 or TRBV12-4 and TRBJ2-7; D unclear. This CDR3 comprises 13 residues. The germline V and J ends were trimmed by 2 bases and 4 bases, with 9 bases remaining between them. CDR3 protein: CASSLFRVYEQYF. CDR3 DNA sequence: TGTGCCAGCAGTTTATTCCGAGTGTACGAGCAGTACTTC.

The rearrangement links TRBV5-4 to TRBJ2-7, with 15 bases matching TRBD2. J lost 3 bases, V lost 4 bases, and 8 bases had no gene match. The CDR3 is made up of 17 amino acids. The germline V gene encodes CDR1 SGHNT and CDR2 YYREEE (reference sequence). The CDR3 here is CASSPGLAGGINYEQYF. Written as DNA, the CDR3 is TGTGCCAGCAGCCCGGGACTAGCGGGGGGCATTAACTACGAGCAGTACTTC.

This clone was counted a few times. The chain has TRBV20-1 and TRBJ1-5; D gene unclear. The germline CDR1 and CDR2 sequences are DFQATT and SNEGSKA (reference sequence). The length of the CDR3 is 14 residues. The V end was cut by 3 bases, the J end by 3 bases, with 12 bases between. Written as DNA, the CDR3 is TGCAGTGCTAGTGGGAGGTACCCCAATCAGCCCCAGCATTTT. Protein product: CSASGRYPNQPQHF.

The chain carries TRBV3-1 (or the pseudogene TRBV3-2) and TRBJ1-2; D is perhaps TRBD1 (6 bases). Deletions cut 1 base from V and 4 bases from J, with 13 bases between. Germline CDR1 LGHDT, CDR2 YNNKEL (reference sequence). CDR3 size: 15 residues. The CDR3, as DNA: TGTGCCAGCAGCCAAGGACTGACAGGATTCTATGGCTACACCTTC. It codes for CASSQGLTGFYGYTF.

J is TRBJ1-1 and V is TRBV28; 7 positions match TRBD1. Trimming removed 6 bases from V and 1 base from J; junction bases left unmatched: 11. The CDR3 totals 16 residues. CDR1 and CDR2 from the germline V gene are MDHEN and SYDVKM. The CDR3 nucleotides are TGTGCCAGCAGATTGGGAAAGCGGACAGGGAACACTGAAGCTTTCTTT. This codes for CASRLGKRTGNTEAFF. Using reference TRBV28 and TRBJ1-1 for the parts outside the CDR3, the full variable domain is DVKVTQSSRYLVKRTGEKVFLECVQDMDHENMFWYRQDPGLGLRLIYFSYDVKMKEKGDIPEGYSVSREKKERFSLILESASTNQTSMYLCASRLGKRTGNTEAFFGQGTRLTVV.

The chain has TRBV6-5 and TRBJ1-3; D remains ambiguous. Looked up from germline, CDR1 is MNHEY and CDR2 is SVGAGI. Trimming stripped 6 bases from V and 4 bases from J, with 16 bases between. The CDR3 contains 15 residues. The CDR3 loop is CASSRTEIGGNTIYF. CDR3 DNA sequence: TGTGCCAGCAGCAGAACAGAAATCGGCGGAAACACCATATATTTT.

J is TRBJ2-3 and V is TRBV6-5; D not resolved. Germline V gene data show CDR1 as MNHEY and CDR2 as SVGAGI. Trimming took off 0 bases at V and 6 bases at J, with 16 bases between the two ends. The CDR3 runs 16 residues. CDR3 protein: CASSYSVRTTLDTQYF. The CDR3 DNA sequence: TGTGCCAGCAGTTACTCTGTCCGTACTACTTTGGATACGCAGTATTTT.

This chain uses TRBV30 with TRBJ1-5; tentative D call: TRBD1 (6 bases). Germline-derived CDR1 and CDR2 are GTSNPN and SVGIG (reference sequence). There are 15 residues in the CDR3. The V and J ends lost 2 bases and 6 bases respectively, with 17 bases between them. CDR3 protein: CAWSPGHRDSQPQHF. CDR3 nucleotides: TGTGCCTGGAGTCCGGGACACCGGGATAGTCAGCCCCAGCATTTT.

CDR3 sequence: CASSLRERGALNEQFF. In nucleotides, the CDR3 is TGTGCCAGCAGCTTAAGGGAGCGGGGGGCCTTGAATGAGCAGTTCTTC. The chain combines TRBV7-8 with TRBJ2-1; 9 bases are shared with TRBD2. Germline CDR1 and CDR2: SGHVS and FQNEAQ. V shed 2 bases, J shed 7 bases, and the junction held 9 bases outside the gene matches. This CDR3 is built from 16 residues. Full variable domain (missing parts from reference TRBV7-8 and TRBJ2-1): GAGVSQSPRYKVAKRGQDVALRCDPISGHVSLFWYQQALGQGPEFLTYFQNEAQLDKSGLPSDRFFAERPEGSVSTLKIQRTQQEDSAVYLCASSLRERGALNEQFFGPGTRLTVL.

This clone has just one count. The J gene is TRBJ2-4, the V gene TRBV19, with 7 bases matching TRBD2. The CDR3 loop spans 18 amino acids. V dropped 0 bases and J dropped 3; count of bases not matched to a gene: 11. CDR1 is LNHDA and CDR2 is SQIVND in the germline V gene (reference sequence). This CDR3 is CASSIDLGNSGGKNIQYF. CDR3 coding DNA: TGTGCCAGTAGTATAGATCTGGGCAACTCGGGAGGCAAAAACATTCAGTACTTC.

Turning to this clone: Other DNA sequences in this specimen translate into the identical CDR3. The CDR3 DNA reads as TGTGCCAGCAGTTTATCACGAGGGTCCGGGGAGCTGTTTTTT. Amino acid sequence: CASSLSRGSGELFF. The J gene is TRBJ2-2, the V gene TRBV28; D perhaps matches TRBD2 (5 bases). The CDR3 has 14 amino acids. The V end lost 1 base, the J end lost 6 bases, and 9 bases lay between the germline ends. Germline V CDR1 and CDR2: MDHEN, SYDVKM.